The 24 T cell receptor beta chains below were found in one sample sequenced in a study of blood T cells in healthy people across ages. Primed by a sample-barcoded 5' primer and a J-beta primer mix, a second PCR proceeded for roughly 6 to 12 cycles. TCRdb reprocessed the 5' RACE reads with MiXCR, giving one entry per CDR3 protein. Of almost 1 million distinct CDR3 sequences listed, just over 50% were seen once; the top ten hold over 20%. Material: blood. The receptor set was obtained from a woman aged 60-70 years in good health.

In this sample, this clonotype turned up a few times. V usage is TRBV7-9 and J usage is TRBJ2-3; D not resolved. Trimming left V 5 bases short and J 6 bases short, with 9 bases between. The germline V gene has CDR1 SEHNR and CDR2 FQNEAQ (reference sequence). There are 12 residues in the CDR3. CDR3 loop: CASSTLGDTQYF. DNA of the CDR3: TGTGCCAGCAGCACCCTAGGCGATACGCAGTATTTT.

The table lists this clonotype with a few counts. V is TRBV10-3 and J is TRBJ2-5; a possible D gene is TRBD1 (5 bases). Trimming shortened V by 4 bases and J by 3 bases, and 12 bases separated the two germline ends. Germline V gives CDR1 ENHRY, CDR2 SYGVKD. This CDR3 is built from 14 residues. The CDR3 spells CAISGIGEKETQYF. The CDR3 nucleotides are TGTGCCATCAGTGGTATAGGGGAAAAAGAGACCCAGTACTTC.

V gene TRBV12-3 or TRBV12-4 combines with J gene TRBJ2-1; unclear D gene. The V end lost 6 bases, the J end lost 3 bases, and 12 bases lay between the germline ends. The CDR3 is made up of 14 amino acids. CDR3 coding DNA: TGTGCCAGCAGCGTGGTGGCGGTCTACAATGAGCAGTTCTTC. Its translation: CASSVVAVYNEQFF.

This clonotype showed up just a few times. CDR3 bases: TGCGCCAGCAGCCAGGCTAGCGGGAGTCTTGAGACCCAGTACTTC. Encoded protein: CASSQASGSLETQYF. The gene calls are TRBV4-1 and TRBJ2-5; 10 bases fit TRBD2. Looked up from germline, CDR1 is MGHRA and CDR2 is YSYEKL. The CDR3 contains 15 residues. V dropped 3 bases and J dropped 5; count of bases not matched to a gene: 6.

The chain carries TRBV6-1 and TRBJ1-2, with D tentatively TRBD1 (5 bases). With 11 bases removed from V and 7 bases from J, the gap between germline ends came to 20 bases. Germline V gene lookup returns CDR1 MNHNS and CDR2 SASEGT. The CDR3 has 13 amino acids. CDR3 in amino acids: CASRRAGSGGYTF. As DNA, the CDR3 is TGTGCCTCGAGAAGGGCAGGGTCTGGTGGCTACACCTTC.

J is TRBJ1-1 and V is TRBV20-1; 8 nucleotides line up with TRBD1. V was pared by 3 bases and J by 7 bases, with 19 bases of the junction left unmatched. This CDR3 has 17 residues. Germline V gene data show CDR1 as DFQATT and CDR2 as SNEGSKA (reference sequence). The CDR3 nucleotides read TGCAGTGCTAGGGCTGACAGGGGTCGCATGTCCCTCTATGAAGCTTTCTTT. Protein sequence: CSARADRGRMSLYEAFF.

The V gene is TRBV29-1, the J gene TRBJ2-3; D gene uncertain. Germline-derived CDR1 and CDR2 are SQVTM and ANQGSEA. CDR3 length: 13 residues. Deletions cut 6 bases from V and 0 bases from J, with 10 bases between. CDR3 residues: CSVGILSTDTQYF. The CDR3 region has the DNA TGCAGCGTCGGCATTCTTAGCACAGATACGCAGTATTTT.

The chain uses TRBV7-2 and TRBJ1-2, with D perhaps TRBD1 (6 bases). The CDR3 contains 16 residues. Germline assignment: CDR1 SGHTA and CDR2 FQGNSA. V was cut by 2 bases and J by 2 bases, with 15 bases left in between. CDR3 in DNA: TGTGCCAGCAGCTTATCTACTCGGCAGGGGAACTATGGCTACACCTTC. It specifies CASSLSTRQGNYGYTF.

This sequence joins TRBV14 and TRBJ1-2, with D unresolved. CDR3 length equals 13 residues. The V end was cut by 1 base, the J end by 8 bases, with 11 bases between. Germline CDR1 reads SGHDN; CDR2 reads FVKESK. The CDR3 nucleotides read TGTGCCAGCAGCCAAGTTCCCGGGATGGGCTACACCTTC. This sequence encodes CASSQVPGMGYTF.

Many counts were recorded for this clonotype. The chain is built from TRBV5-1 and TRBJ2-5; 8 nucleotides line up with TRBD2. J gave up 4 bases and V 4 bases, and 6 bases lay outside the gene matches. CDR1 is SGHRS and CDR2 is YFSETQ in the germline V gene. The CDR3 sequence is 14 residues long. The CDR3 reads CASSGAGERETQYF. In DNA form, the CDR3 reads TGCGCCAGCAGCGGAGCGGGAGAACGAGAGACCCAGTACTTC.

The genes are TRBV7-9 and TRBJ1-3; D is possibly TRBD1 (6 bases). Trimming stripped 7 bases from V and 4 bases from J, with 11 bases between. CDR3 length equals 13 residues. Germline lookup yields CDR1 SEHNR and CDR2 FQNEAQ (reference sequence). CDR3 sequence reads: CASIRGSGNTIYF. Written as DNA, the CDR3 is TGTGCCAGCATCAGGGGTTCCGGAAACACCATATATTTT.

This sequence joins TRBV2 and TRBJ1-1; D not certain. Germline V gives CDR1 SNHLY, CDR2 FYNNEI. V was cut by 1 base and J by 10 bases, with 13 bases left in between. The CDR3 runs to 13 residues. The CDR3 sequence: CASSEGTRLPAFF. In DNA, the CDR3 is TGTGCCAGCAGTGAAGGGACGAGACTTCCAGCTTTCTTT.

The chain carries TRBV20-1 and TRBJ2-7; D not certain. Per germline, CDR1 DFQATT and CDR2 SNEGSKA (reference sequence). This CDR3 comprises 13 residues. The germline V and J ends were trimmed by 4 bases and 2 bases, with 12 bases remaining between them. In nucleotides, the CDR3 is TGCAGTGCTAACATGGACGGCACCTACGAGCAGTACTTC. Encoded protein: CSANMDGTYEQYF.

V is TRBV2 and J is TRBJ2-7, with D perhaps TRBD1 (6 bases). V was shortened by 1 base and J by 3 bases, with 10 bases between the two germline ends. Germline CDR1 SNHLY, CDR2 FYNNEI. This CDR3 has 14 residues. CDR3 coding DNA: TGTGCCAGCAGTGAAGGGGACACTGGCTACGAGCAGTACTTC. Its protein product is CASSEGDTGYEQYF.

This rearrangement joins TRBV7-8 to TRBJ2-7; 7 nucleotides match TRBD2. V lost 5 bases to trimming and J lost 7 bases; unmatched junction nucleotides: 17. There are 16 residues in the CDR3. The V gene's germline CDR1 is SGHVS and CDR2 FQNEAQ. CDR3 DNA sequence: TGTGCCAGCAGCCGAGCGGGTCTAGCGGACTACAATGAGCAGTACTTC. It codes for CASSRAGLADYNEQYF.

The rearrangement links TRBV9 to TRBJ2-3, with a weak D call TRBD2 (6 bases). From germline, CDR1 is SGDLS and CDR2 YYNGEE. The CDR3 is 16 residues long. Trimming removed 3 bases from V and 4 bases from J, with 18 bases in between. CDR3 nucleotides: TGTGCCAGCAGCGCGGGGCCGACTGGCGGGGCAGATACGCAGTATTTT. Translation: CASSAGPTGGADTQYF.

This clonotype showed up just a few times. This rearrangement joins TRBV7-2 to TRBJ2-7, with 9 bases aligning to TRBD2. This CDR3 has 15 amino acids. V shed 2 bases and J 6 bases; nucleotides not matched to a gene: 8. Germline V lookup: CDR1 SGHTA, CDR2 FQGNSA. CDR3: CASSLRLAEGSEQYF. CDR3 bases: TGTGCCAGCAGCTTAAGACTAGCGGAGGGGTCCGAGCAGTACTTC.

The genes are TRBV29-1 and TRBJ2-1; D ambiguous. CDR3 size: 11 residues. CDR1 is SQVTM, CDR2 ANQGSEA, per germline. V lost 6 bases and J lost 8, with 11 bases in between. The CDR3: CSVAPADEQFF. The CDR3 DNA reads TGCAGCGTCGCCCCGGCGGATGAGCAGTTCTTC.

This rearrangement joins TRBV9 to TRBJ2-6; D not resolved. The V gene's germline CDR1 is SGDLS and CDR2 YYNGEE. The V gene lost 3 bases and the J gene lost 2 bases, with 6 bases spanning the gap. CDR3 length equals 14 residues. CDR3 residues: CASSAAAGANVLTF. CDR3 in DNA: TGTGCCAGCAGCGCCGCCGCTGGGGCCAACGTCCTGACTTTC.

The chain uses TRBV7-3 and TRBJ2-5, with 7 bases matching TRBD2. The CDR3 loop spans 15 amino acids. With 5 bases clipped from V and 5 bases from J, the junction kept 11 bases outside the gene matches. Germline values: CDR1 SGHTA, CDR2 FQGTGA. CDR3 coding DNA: TGTGCCAGCAGCCCCGGTTTGACTAGCCGGGAGACCCAGTACTTC. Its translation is CASSPGLTSRETQYF.

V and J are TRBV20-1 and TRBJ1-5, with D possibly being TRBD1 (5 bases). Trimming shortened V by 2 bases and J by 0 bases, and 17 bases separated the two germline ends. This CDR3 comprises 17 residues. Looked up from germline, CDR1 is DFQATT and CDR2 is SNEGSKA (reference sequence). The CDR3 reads CSARQPRTRVSNQPQHF. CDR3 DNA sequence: TGCAGTGCTAGACAACCGCGGACAAGGGTTAGCAATCAGCCCCAGCATTTT.

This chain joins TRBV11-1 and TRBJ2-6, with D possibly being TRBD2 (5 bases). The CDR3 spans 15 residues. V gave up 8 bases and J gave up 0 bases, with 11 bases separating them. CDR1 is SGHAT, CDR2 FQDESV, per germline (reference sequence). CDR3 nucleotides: TGTGCCAGCGCGGGCACCATCTCTGGGGCCAACGTCCTGACTTTC. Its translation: CASAGTISGANVLTF.

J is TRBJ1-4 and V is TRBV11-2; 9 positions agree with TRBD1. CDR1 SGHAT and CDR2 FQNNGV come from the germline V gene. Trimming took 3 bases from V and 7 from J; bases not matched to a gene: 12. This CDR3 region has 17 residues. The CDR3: CASSFGKGTGKGEKLFF. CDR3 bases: TGTGCCAGCAGCTTCGGGAAAGGGACAGGGAAGGGTGAAAAACTGTTTTTT.

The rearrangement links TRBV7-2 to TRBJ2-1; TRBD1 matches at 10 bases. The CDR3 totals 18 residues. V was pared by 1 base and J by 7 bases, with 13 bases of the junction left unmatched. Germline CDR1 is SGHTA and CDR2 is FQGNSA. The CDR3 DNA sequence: TGTGCCAGCAGCTTAGTCTTTGAGTGGGACAGGGGTGGGAATGAGCAGTTCTTC. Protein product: CASSLVFEWDRGGNEQFF.